These 10 T cell receptor beta chains originate from one sample sequenced in a study of blood T cell repertoires in COVID-19. The repertoire was sequenced with immunoSEQ multiplex PCR; TCRdb's copy has only in-frame clones and lacks some. The sample has about 340,000 clones, around nine tenths seen once. The sample consisted of peripheral blood. The source of these receptors is a woman under 30 who had recovered from COVID-19.

This clone was counted a few times. The V and J genes are TRBV2 and TRBJ1-1; the D gene is possibly TRBD1 (5 bases). This CDR3 spans 14 amino acids. V dropped 6 bases and J dropped 1 base, with 12 bases sitting between them. Germline CDR1 SNHLY, CDR2 FYNNEI. Here the CDR3 DNA reads TGTGCCAGCAGCCCGGGACTCCGGAACACTGAAGCTTTCTTT. Translation: CASSPGLRNTEAFF.

V is TRBV5-7 and J is TRBJ2-1; D perhaps matches TRBD1 (5 bases). TRBV5-7 is recorded as an ORF, its role being uncertain. The V end was cut by 1 base, the J end by 8 bases, with 7 bases between. The CDR3 has 12 residues. CDR3 nucleotide sequence: TGTGCCAGCAGCTTGAGGGGATATGAGCAGTTCTTC. Protein: CASSLRGYEQFF.

The V gene is TRBV11-3, the J gene TRBJ2-5; tentatively, D is TRBD1 (5 bases). The ends were cut back, 5 bases at V and 9 bases at J, with 16 bases in the middle. Germline V gives CDR1 SGHNT, CDR2 YENEEA. The CDR3 is 13 residues long. The CDR3 sequence: CASSPTGPMAQYF. CDR3 nucleotide sequence: TGTGCCAGCAGCCCTACAGGCCCCATGGCCCAGTACTTC.

The count of this clone is one. V gene TRBV24-1 combines with J gene TRBJ2-1; TRBD2 matches 8 bases. V lost 4 bases to trimming and J lost 6 bases; unmatched junction nucleotides: 1. CDR3 length: 13 residues. Germline V CDR1 and CDR2: KGHDR, SFDVKD. The CDR3: CATSDGTSNEQFF. The CDR3 DNA reads as TGTGCCACCAGTGACGGGACTAGCAATGAGCAGTTCTTC.

V gene TRBV2 combines with J gene TRBJ2-1; 16 nucleotides line up with TRBD2. V shed 5 bases, J shed 7 bases, and the junction held 5 bases outside the gene matches. This CDR3 has 16 amino acids. In germline, CDR1 is SNHLY, CDR2 FYNNEI. The CDR3 protein is CASSMGLAGGSNEQFF. The CDR3 coding sequence is TGTGCCAGCAGTATGGGACTAGCGGGAGGGAGTAATGAGCAGTTCTTC.

J is TRBJ2-6 and V is TRBV7-9, with 10 bases aligning to TRBD2. The germline V gene encodes CDR1 SEHNR and CDR2 FQNEAQ (reference sequence). This CDR3 comprises 18 residues. V shed 5 bases and J 0 bases; nucleotides not matched to a gene: 7. CDR3 DNA sequence: TGTGCCAGCAGCCCCCGGACTAGCGGCACCTCTGGGGCCAACGTCCTGACTTTC. This translates into CASSPRTSGTSGANVLTF.

This chain uses TRBV27 with TRBJ1-5, with D perhaps TRBD1 (5 bases). V lost 6 bases to trimming and J lost 7 bases, with 13 bases between them. The CDR3 consists of 13 residues. Germline lookup yields CDR1 MNHEY and CDR2 SMNVEV (reference sequence). Written as DNA, the CDR3 is TGTGCCAGCAGCCGCCACGGGGGGCAGCCCCAGCATTTT. It yields the protein CASSRHGGQPQHF.

The chain couples TRBV11-2 to TRBJ2-2; D is undetermined. Deletions cut 6 bases from V and 0 bases from J, with 14 bases between. CDR1 and CDR2 (germline): SGHAT, FQNNGV. The CDR3 loop spans 16 amino acids. The CDR3 here is CASSPWAGANTGELFF. DNA of the CDR3: TGTGCCAGCAGTCCTTGGGCCGGTGCGAACACCGGGGAGCTGTTTTTT.

This chain uses TRBV29-1 with TRBJ1-1; D might be TRBD1 (5 bases). Trimming removed 0 bases from V and 0 bases from J, with 11 bases in between. CDR1 is SQVTM and CDR2 is ANQGSEA in the germline V gene. The CDR3 totals 15 residues. CDR3 residues: CSVEDLKGLNTEAFF. The CDR3, as DNA: TGCAGCGTTGAAGATCTGAAGGGGTTGAACACTGAAGCTTTCTTT.

This chain uses TRBV5-4 with TRBJ2-5; D might be TRBD1 (5 bases). Germline V lookup: CDR1 SGHNT, CDR2 YYREEE (reference sequence). V gave up 0 bases and J gave up 9 bases, with 15 bases separating them. This CDR3 is 14 amino acids long. The CDR3 DNA follows: TGTGCCAGCAGCTTGGACAGGACGGTTCTAGCCCAGTACTTC. Translated: CASSLDRTVLAQYF.